The clone carrying this TCR beta chain was detected once. The sample is drawn from a study of cytomegalovirus exposure and HLA in healthy donors. 13 Jbeta primers and 60 Vbeta primers were used for the PCR. Libraries were prepared by immunoSEQ multiplex PCR; TCRdb keeps only in-frame clonotypes and omits some of them. The table has approximately 44,000 clones, about 80% seen once; the top ten hold 1.4%. This CDR3 is 14 amino acids long. Germline V lookup: CDR1 SEHNR, CDR2 FQNEAQ (reference sequence). J gave up 4 bases and V 4 bases, and 7 bases lay outside the gene matches. The chain is built from TRBV7-9 and TRBJ2-7; 7 bases match TRBD2. The sample taken for sequencing was PBMCs. This TCR came from a man between 25 and 39 years old in good health and CMV-seronegative. The DNA of the CDR3 is TGTGCCAGCAGCTCACCGGGACTACCATACGAGCAGTACTTC. Translation gives CASSSPGLPYEQYF.